This TCR beta chain was found in a study of monozygotic twins with cystic fibrosis (TCRdb year 2021). In the study overall: Barcoded libraries were prepared with about 15 PCR cycles from around 3 micrograms of fragmented DNA. Data for three of the twin pairs had been reported previously in another context. The study compared TCR beta repertoires within and between 16 monozygotic twin pairs with cystic fibrosis to assess genetic influence on V and J gene usage. The cohort included ten female and six male twin pairs, mostly children and adolescents, aged about 2.0 to 36.4 years with a median of roughly 10 years. Twins were ranked among around 960 cohort participants for weight-for-height and FEVPerc (FEV1 disease centile) at the day of blood sampling.

The twin pairs came from the European Cystic Fibrosis Twin and Sibling Study Cohort, which recruited patients from over a hundred CF clinics across 14 European countries. Both zygosity and CFTR genotype were checked in-house, and zygosity was tested with multiplex PCR across nine short tandem repeat loci. Peripheral blood was sampled from each twin, and clinical parameters were recorded on the day of blood sampling. Genomic DNA was isolated from peripheral blood cells with phenol/chloroform and kept in TE buffer at 4 degrees C. Following the manufacturer's instructions, the researchers used the immunoSEQ immune profiling system to amplify TCR beta CDR3 regions via multiplex PCR. Sequencing was performed on an Illumina NextSeq system. In the paper's pipeline: Sequence data were processed on the immunoSEQ Analyzer platform, and clonality was computed as the square root of Simpson's index of productive rearrangements. Jensen-Shannon distance served as the measure of similarity in V and J usage, while OLGA was used to compute CDR3 generation probabilities. Shared CDR3 sequences were searched in the immuneACCESS database (August 2020) and in VDJdb (December 2020). TCRdb took this table from immuneACCESS and kept in-frame rearrangements with V and J called. Such tables lack part of the clones; where checked against another copy, unresolved V genes explain under half of the gap, and the rest is unexplained. That table is the source of V, J and clone size, and D and trimming were worked out from the DNA. The sample has 4,000 to 6,000 clones on record, 95% to 98% of them singletons. Approximately 2.9% of the sample rests with the top ten.

Turning to this clone: Its antigen has not been determined. The sample holds no much larger clone one base away, and base qualities are not on file.

Results and caveats for the whole study, not just this receptor: Monozygotic CF twin pairs shared significantly more nucleotide-identical clonotypes within each pair than unrelated CF individuals shared with one another (P = 0.000026, Mann-Whitney). Only a small cohort was studied, and no association of shared CDR3 numbers with age, concordance or disease severity was found. Simpson clonality was found to be generally low (median roughly 0.009), suggesting a naive-dominated repertoire, although higher clonality was observed in the most severely affected patients. V gene usage was most similar to the co-twin in 13 of 16 pairs, and J usage was most similar to the co-twin in 8 of 16 pairs, which suggests genetic constraints.

The sequenced sample was blood. The sequence came from a boy aged 2-15 years with cystic fibrosis.

The bases are TGTGCCAGCAGCTTCCAGCGTAATGAAAAACTGTTTTTT. This yields the protein CASSFQRNEKLFF. The receptor chain draws on TRBV5-6 and TRBJ1-4, with an unclear D gene assignment. The CDR3, from cysteine to phenylalanine, totals 13 residues. Just CDR3 DNA is preserved here, 39 bases in frame from base 1. CDR1 SGHDT and CDR2 YYEEEE are derived from the germline V gene. V is cut by 2 bases and J by 4 bases, and the space between the germline ends is 6 bases. Joined to the reference TRBV5-6 and TRBJ1-4 proteins, this CDR3 gives the full variable domain: DAGVTQSPTHLIKTRGQQVTLRCSPKSGHDTVSWYQQALGQGPQFIFQYYEEEERQRGNFPDRFSGHQFPNYSSELNVNALLLGDSALYLCASSFQRNEKLFFGSGTQLSVL.